The entry below gives a single T cell receptor (beta chain) sequence along with its context. This clonotype was observed a handful of times. There is no known antigen for this receptor. No much larger clone is present one base from it, and per-base qualities are unavailable. V and J are trimmed by 7 bases and 7 bases, and the gene matches miss 8 bases of the junction. The germline V gene yields MNHNS for CDR1 and SASEGT for CDR2. Counted from cysteine to phenylalanine, this CDR3 has 14 amino acids. The only DNA kept is the CDR3, 42 bases in frame from the first base. This specimen's treatment or condition label, per the study, means: roughly 10-day PBMC culture with coronavirus spike peptide pools or control peptides (ViraFEST assay). To expand antigen-specific T cells with peptide pools and then pick out the expanded clonotypes through TCR sequencing, the study relied on the ViraFEST assay. Positive SARS-CoV-2 PCR tests in the convalescent patients dated from March to December 2020, before Alpha, Beta and Delta variants emerged in the United States. PBMCs were cultured at about 2 million per well in IMDM supplemented with approximately 4.7% human AB serum and 9 to 10 IU/ml IL-2, with 9.5 to 10 ug/ml peptide pools added. Half of the culture medium was replaced with fresh IL-2-containing medium on days 3 and 7. After approximately eleven days of culture, CD4+ T cells were isolated by negative selection with the EasySep CD4+ T cell isolation kit. Ficoll-Paque Plus gradient centrifugation was used to isolate PBMCs from whole blood, and the isolated PBMCs were then either used fresh or cryopreserved at -140C. Each culture condition was generally run in triplicate wells.

The data were obtained in a study of vaccination and CD4 T cells after COVID-19 (dated by TCRdb to 2021 to 2024). Looking at the study overall: Convalescent patients had a positive SARS-CoV-2 result on nasal swab PCR, and of these patients, fewer than ten had mild disease and one had severe disease. The convalescent cohort included six males and four females, with two Hispanic individuals, seven Caucasians, two Asians and one multiracial person. Each participant got two doses of either the Pfizer-BioNTech BNT162b2 vaccine (n=8) or the Moderna mRNA-1273 vaccine (n=2). Post-COVID blood samples from convalescent patients were collected a median of about 100 days after diagnosis, with a range of 35 to 161 days. Post-vaccine blood samples were taken a median of around 70 days after the second vaccine dose, with a range of 14 to 241 days. For stimulating the cultures, overlapping spike peptide pools were used, derived from SARS-CoV-2 as well as from the common cold coronaviruses HCoV-NL63, HCoV-OC43 and HCoV-229E. In control cultures, a CEFX viral epitope pool was used as positive control, an HIV-1 Nef peptide pool was used as negative control, or no peptide was added. In roughly nine COVID-19 convalescent patients and a few infection-naive healthy vaccine recipients, the spike-specific CD4+ TCR repertoire before mRNA vaccination was compared with the repertoire after mRNA vaccination. The paper's findings and limits, for the study overall: The study included relatively few convalescent patients and did not analyze early timepoints after natural infection. The median count of SARS-CoV-2-reactive clonotypes went up from around 21 after infection to roughly 38 after vaccination, although the change was not significant. In convalescent patients, a median approximately 89% of post-vaccine SARS-CoV-2-reactive clones were detected only after vaccination, suggesting vaccine-specific priming. Of the vaccine-specific clones in convalescent patients, 304 of 307, or nearly all, reacted only to SARS-CoV-2 spike and did not cross-react with common cold coronaviruses.

The method behind the library was PCR. TCR sequencing of DNA from cultured CD4+ T cells used the Oncomine TCR Beta short-read assay at the Johns Hopkins FTIC core. The QIAamp micro DNA kit was used to extract genomic DNA from the cultured CD4+ T cells. Oncomine TCR Beta libraries from cultured CD4+ T cells were pooled with unique dual indexes and sequenced on an Illumina iSeq 100. On the authors' methods: Non-productive sequences were filtered out, and CDR3s that did not start with C, did not end with F or W, or were shorter than 7 amino acids were discarded. The MANAFEST web application identified antigen-specific clonotypes by comparing peptide-stimulated wells against reference wells and other culture wells. Positive clones required FDR below 0.05, an odds ratio above 5, and productive frequency above 0.1% in at least two of three replicate wells. A clonotype was classed as cross-reactive if the clonotype showed significant expansion both in SARS-CoV-2 spike wells and in at least one common cold coronavirus spike condition. Levenshtein distances (stringdist) and unrooted phylogenetic trees (ape) in R version 3.6.1 were used to assess CDR3 homology. TCRdb reran the public reads through fastp at Q25 and MiXCR, keeping productive beta chains. Identical CDR3 protein sequences are pooled into one entry, listed with their most common genes and DNA. V and J calls and clone size were set by TCRdb, not the authors. Across this sample there are 7,600 or so distinct CDR3 sequences, with approximately 20% seen only once. Of the sample, roughly 9% falls within the top ten clones.

In this chain, TRBV6-1 is recombined with TRBJ1-2; TRBD1 agrees with 11 junctional bases. The TCR comes from a human donor who had recovered from COVID-19. Sequenced material: CD4+ T cells from blood, cultured in vitro, taken after SARS-CoV-2 vaccination. The DNA sequence is TGTGCCAGCACCCTAGGGACAGGGGGGAGTGGCTACACCTTC. This codes for CASTLGTGGSGYTF.